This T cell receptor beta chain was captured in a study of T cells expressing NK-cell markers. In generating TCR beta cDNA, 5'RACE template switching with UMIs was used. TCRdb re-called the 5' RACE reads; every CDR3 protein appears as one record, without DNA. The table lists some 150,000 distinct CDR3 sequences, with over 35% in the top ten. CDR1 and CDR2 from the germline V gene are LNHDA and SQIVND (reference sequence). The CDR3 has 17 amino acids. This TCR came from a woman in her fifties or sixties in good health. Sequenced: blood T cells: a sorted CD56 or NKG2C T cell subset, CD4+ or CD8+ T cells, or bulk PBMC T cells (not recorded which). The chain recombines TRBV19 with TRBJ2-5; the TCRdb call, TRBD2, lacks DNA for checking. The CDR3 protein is CASSIEGPPSGWETQYF.